This T cell receptor beta chain was profiled in a study of cytomegalovirus exposure and HLA in healthy donors. Study-wide results and caveats: Accurate prediction of HLA-A and HLA-B alleles (for most subjects) was reportedly achieved from TCR beta sequences.

There are 13 residues in the CDR3. V was pared by 5 bases and J by 3 bases, with 9 bases between. Germline V gene data show CDR1 as SGHTA and CDR2 as FQGNSA. As regards this clone: Its antigen is unidentified.

The primer mix had 60 Vbeta and 13 Jbeta primers. Only in-frame clones appear in the TCRdb table, and some are missing; sequencing was by immunoSEQ multiplex PCR. The data hold approximately 150,000 clones, with roughly 86% observed a single time. The V gene is TRBV7-2, the J gene TRBJ2-3, with D possibly being TRBD2 (6 bases). The TCR sequence derives from a man between 18 and 35 years old in good health and CMV-seropositive. Material for sequencing was PBMCs. CDR3 sequence reads: CASSPGRTDTQYF. The CDR3 DNA sequence: TGTGCCAGCAGCCCGGGGAGGACAGATACGCAGTATTTT.